This T cell receptor beta chain was profiled in a study of blood T cells in healthy people across ages. Through a sample-barcoded 5' primer and a J-beta primer mix, a second PCR was run for roughly 6 to 12 cycles. Each CDR3 protein is one row after TCRdb ran MiXCR on the 5' RACE reads. Among about 400,000 distinct CDR3 sequences listed, approximately 52% were seen once. CDR3 length equals 15 residues. Losses at the gene ends were 4 bases for V and 5 bases for J; bases not matched to a gene: 11. Germline CDR1 is SGHRS and CDR2 is YFSETQ. The TCR comes from a man between 60 and 70 years old in good health. This chain joins TRBV5-1 and TRBJ2-7, with 8 positions matching TRBD2. The specimen was blood. CDR3 residues: CASSHTSGGPDEQYF. DNA of the CDR3: TGCGCCAGCAGCCATACCTCGGGGGGGCCCGACGAGCAGTACTTC.